This entry features one T cell receptor beta chain sequence. The CDR3 sequence is 16 residues long. CDR1 and CDR2 (germline): SGHTS, YDEGEE. V lost 10 bases, J lost 3 bases, and 23 bases lay in between. The data originate from a study of blood T cell repertoires in COVID-19. Study context: Whether acute or convalescent, the COVID-19 samples came from the United States, Italy and Spain. T cells, B-cell-depleted T cells, or PBMCs provided the cDNA or gDNA that served as material.

In the authors' methods: Using reference gene primer amplification, nucleated cell counts were estimated. The table came from immunoSEQ multiplex PCR; TCRdb's copy has only in-frame clones and leaves some out. V and J calls and clone size are those listed in that table; D and trimming were worked out from the DNA. The sample holds under 250,000 clones, roughly 90% seen once. The J gene is TRBJ1-3, the V gene TRBV5-8, with D maybe TRBD1 (6 bases). Material for sequencing was peripheral blood. The clonotype comes from a woman in her sixties with acute or convalescent COVID-19. DNA for the CDR3: TGTGCCTGCCCACGGGGGGGCTTCAGAAGTGGAAACACCATATATTTT. Protein product: CACPRGGFRSGNTIYF.